This T cell receptor (beta chain) emerged from a study of memory CD4+ T cells and cytomegalovirus serostatus. Study-level information: Donors were healthy Belgian adults, under 10 CMV seropositive and under 30 seronegative.

Sequenced by immunoSEQ multiplex PCR; TCRdb stores in-frame clones only, minus some. The repertoire holds tens of thousands of clones, with around 77% as singletons. This clone was picked up a small number of times. Its target is not known. The sort gate was single viable CD3+CD4+CD8-CD45RO+ cells for memory CD4+ T cells. Germline V gene lookup returns CDR1 SGHTA and CDR2 FQGNSA. This CDR3 is 13 amino acids long. The V end was cut by 6 bases, the J end by 3 bases, with 12 bases between. Findings and limits, study-wide: Of 150 to 200 reported CMV TCRbeta sequences, under 70 were found in memory CD4+ repertoires.

The chain couples TRBV7-2 to TRBJ2-7, with D perhaps TRBD1 (7 bases). Sequenced input: memory CD4+ T cells from blood. This receptor was identified in an adult in good health and CMV-seronegative. CDR3 sequence: CASSRGTDYEQYF. CDR3 sequence (DNA): TGTGCCAGCAGTCGCGGGACAGACTACGAGCAGTACTTC.